These 15 T cell receptor beta chains were sequenced from one sample in a study of PD-L1 blockade in urothelial cancer. Libraries were prepared by immunoSEQ multiplex PCR; TCRdb keeps only in-frame clonotypes and omits some of them. This sample has 43,000 or so clones, with over 75% found just once. This sample's time point: pretreatment peripheral blood. Here the sequenced sample was PBMCs, taken around atezolizumab (anti-PD-L1) treatment. The receptors originated from a man in his 60s with urothelial cancer.

The chain recombines TRBV19 with TRBJ2-3; 14 nucleotides agree with TRBD2. V trimming: 7 bases; J trimming: 5 bases; junction bases outside the gene matches: 8. In germline, CDR1 is LNHDA, CDR2 SQIVND (reference sequence). The CDR3 extends over 16 amino acids. DNA of the CDR3: TGTGCCAGTACTACGACTAGCGGGGGGGCTGGAGATACGCAGTATTTT. Its translation: CASTTTSGGAGDTQYF.

This clone was observed a few times. V and J are TRBV15 and TRBJ1-2, with 10 bases matching TRBD1. This CDR3 has 14 amino acids. CDR1 is LNHNV and CDR2 is YYDKDF in the germline V gene (reference sequence). J lost 10 bases, V lost 3 bases, and 8 bases had no gene match. The CDR3 here is CATSSPRDRGVYTF. The DNA for the CDR3 is TGTGCCACCAGCAGCCCCCGGGACAGGGGTGTCTACACCTTC.

This clone was found a few times. The sample carries other DNA sequences with the same CDR3. The genes are TRBV5-6 and TRBJ1-5; the D is unclear. The CDR3 loop spans 14 amino acids. Deletions cut 0 bases from V and 0 bases from J, with 4 bases between. CDR1 is SGHDT, CDR2 YYEEEE, per germline. The CDR3 protein is CASSLGLSNQPQHF. The CDR3, as DNA: TGTGCCAGCAGCTTGGGTCTTAGCAATCAGCCCCAGCATTTT.

This chain joins TRBV28 and TRBJ2-3, with 11 bases aligning to TRBD2. The J segment lost 4 bases and the V segment lost 2 bases, leaving 5 bases of the junction unmatched. The CDR3 loop spans 16 amino acids. Per the germline V gene, CDR1 is MDHEN and CDR2 is SYDVKM. In DNA, the CDR3 is TGTGCCAGCAGTTTAAGTAGCGGGGGGGCCCCAGATACGCAGTATTTT. As protein: CASSLSSGGAPDTQYF.

This clone was recorded once. This chain uses TRBV13 with TRBJ2-1; 12 nucleotides agree with TRBD2. Germline trimming cut 4 bases from V and 1 base from J; bases unmatched to any gene: 2. The germline V gene encodes CDR1 PRHDT and CDR2 FYEKMQ (reference sequence). This CDR3 spans 16 amino acids. The CDR3, as DNA: TGTGCCAGCAGCTCTAGCGGGGGGGAGTCCTACAATGAGCAGTTCTTC. It codes for CASSSSGGESYNEQFF.

The chain links TRBV29-1 to TRBJ2-7; D possibly corresponds to TRBD2 (5 bases). The CDR3 is made up of 12 amino acids. Trimming removed 5 bases from V and 5 bases from J, with 13 bases in between. The germline gives CDR1 SQVTM, CDR2 ANQGSEA. In nucleotides, the CDR3 is TGCAGCGTTCCCGGAGGTGGCCACGAGCAGTACTTC. This sequence encodes CSVPGGGHEQYF.

This chain uses TRBV30 with TRBJ1-3; D is unresolved. The CDR3 is 15 amino acids. V lost 2 bases and J 4 bases, leaving 15 bases between the germline ends. Germline V gene lookup returns CDR1 GTSNPN and CDR2 SVGIG (reference sequence). Written as DNA, the CDR3 is TGTGCCTGGAGTAATCCGGGAGCTCGCGGAAACACCATATATTTT. As protein: CAWSNPGARGNTIYF.

The chain recombines TRBV5-6 with TRBJ2-1; 11 positions match TRBD1. There are 14 residues in the CDR3. The junction had 4 bases not matched to a gene; V was cut back by 5 bases and J by 6 bases. Germline values: CDR1 SGHDT, CDR2 YYEEEE. The CDR3 spells CASSGTGGPNEQFF. CDR3 coding DNA: TGTGCCAGCAGTGGGACAGGGGGGCCCAATGAGCAGTTCTTC.

The V call is TRBV6-5, the J call TRBJ2-1; 9 bases are shared with TRBD1. V gave up 6 bases and J gave up 7 bases; unmatched junction bases: 4. Germline V gives CDR1 MNHEY, CDR2 SVGAGI. The CDR3 has 13 residues. The CDR3 DNA is TGTGCCAGCAGGAGACAGGGGGGTAATGAGCAGTTCTTC. It codes for CASRRQGGNEQFF.

The gene calls are TRBV5-1 and TRBJ1-4; no reliable D call. V was cut by 4 bases and J by 7 bases, with 17 bases left in between. Germline V gene lookup returns CDR1 SGHRS and CDR2 YFSETQ. CDR3 length equals 15 residues. In DNA form, the CDR3 reads TGCGCCAGCAGCAACACGGGGAGGGAGGGTGAAAAACTGTTTTTT. Translated, it gives CASSNTGREGEKLFF.

The chain uses TRBV14 and TRBJ2-5; D unresolved. CDR1 and CDR2 (germline): SGHDN, FVKESK. Trimming cost V 1 base and J 2 bases, with 8 bases left between them. The CDR3 loop spans 14 amino acids. CDR3 loop: CASSQVRGQETQYF. The CDR3 nucleotides read TGTGCCAGCAGCCAAGTACGAGGTCAAGAGACCCAGTACTTC.

In its sample, this clone was seen once. The V and J genes are TRBV18 and TRBJ2-5; 11 bases map to TRBD1. This CDR3 region has 13 residues. V lost 4 bases and J lost 5; bases outside the gene matches: 0. Germline CDR1 and CDR2: KGHSH and LQKENI. The CDR3 DNA reads TGTGCCAGCTCACGGGACAGGGGGGAGACCCAGTACTTC. Its protein product is CASSRDRGETQYF. The entire variable domain, with the rest obtained from reference TRBV18 and TRBJ2-5, is as follows: NAGVMQNPRHLVRRRGQEARLRCSPMKGHSHVYWYRQLPEEGLKFMVYLQKENIIDESGMPKERFSAEFPKEGPSILRIQQVVRGDSAAYFCASSRDRGETQYFGPGTRLLVL.

The rearrangement joins TRBV7-2 to TRBJ2-5; D might be TRBD1 (6 bases). CDR1 and CDR2 from the germline V gene are SGHTA and FQGNSA. Trimming shortened V by 0 bases and J by 1 base, and 12 bases separated the two germline ends. This CDR3 spans 16 amino acids. This CDR3 reads CASSLAGAGAQETQYF. CDR3 nucleotides: TGTGCCAGCAGCTTAGCGGGGGCAGGGGCCCAAGAGACCCAGTACTTC. Variable domain in full (rest from reference TRBV7-2 and TRBJ2-5): GAGVSQSPSNKVTEKGKDVELRCDPISGHTALYWYRQSLGQGLEFLIYFQGNSAPDKSGLPSDRFSAERTGGSVSTLTIQRTQQEDSAVYLCASSLAGAGAQETQYFGPGTRLLVL.

The rearrangement links TRBV7-8 to TRBJ1-4; the D gene is possibly TRBD1 (6 bases). V was clipped by 6 bases and J by 8 bases, with 13 bases between them. Germline assignment: CDR1 SGHVS and CDR2 FQNEAQ. CDR3 length: 13 amino acids. This CDR3 reads CASRQDRGEKLFF. The CDR3 DNA sequence: TGTGCCAGCAGACAGGACAGAGGGGAAAAACTGTTTTTT.

V gene TRBV2 combines with J gene TRBJ2-6; D is possibly TRBD1 (8 bases). This CDR3 comprises 17 residues. V lost 8 bases and J 0 bases, leaving 17 bases between the germline ends. CDR1 is SNHLY and CDR2 is FYNNEI in the germline V gene. The CDR3 sequence: CASGGDRISSGANVLTF. The CDR3, as DNA: TGTGCCAGCGGGGGGGACAGGATCTCCTCTGGGGCCAACGTCCTGACTTTC.